Here is one T cell receptor beta chain with its context. Germline assignment: CDR1 SGHTA and CDR2 FQGNSA. CDR3 size: 14 residues. V was pared by 8 bases and J by 1 base, with 14 bases between. Produced via immunoSEQ multiplex PCR; TCRdb's table is partial and in-frame only. The repertoire holds some 89,000 clones, around 80% seen once, with 1.2% in the top ten. These data originate in a study of blood T cell repertoires in COVID-19. Sample: peripheral blood. This TCR was sampled from a woman aged 80 or over with acute or convalescent COVID-19. The chain carries TRBV7-2 and TRBJ1-1; the D gene is possibly TRBD1 (5 bases). The CDR3 loop reads CASLLGGKNTEAFF. DNA of the CDR3: TGTGCCAGCCTGTTGGGGGGGAAGAACACTGAAGCTTTCTTT.